One and the same sample provided the 21 T cell receptor beta chains below, sequenced in a study of blood T cell repertoires in COVID-19. Profiling relied on immunoSEQ multiplex PCR, and the TCRdb table lists in-frame clones only, not all of them. This repertoire shows 250,000 or so clones, 75% to 90% found once; its top ten account for about 1.6%. The material sequenced was peripheral blood. These receptors were obtained from a woman aged 40 to 50 who had recovered from COVID-19.

The chain links TRBV13 to TRBJ2-7; 8 bases match TRBD1. The CDR3 is made up of 17 amino acids. Germline CDR1 reads PRHDT; CDR2 reads FYEKMQ (reference sequence). Trimming took 9 bases from V and 7 from J; bases not matched to a gene: 23. The DNA of the CDR3 is TGTGCCAGTACATCCCGCCTTCAGGGGGCTGGATCTTTGGAGCAGTACTTC. Translating it yields CASTSRLQGAGSLEQYF.

This sequence joins TRBV29-1 and TRBJ1-1; no clear D gene. Trimming removed 5 bases from V and 3 bases from J, with 16 bases in between. The CDR3 has 14 residues. CDR1 is SQVTM and CDR2 is ANQGSEA in the germline V gene. CDR3 sequence: CSVRRLLDHTEAFF. DNA for the CDR3: TGCAGCGTTCGGCGGCTACTAGACCACACTGAAGCTTTCTTT.

The rearrangement links TRBV11-2 to TRBJ2-5; D unresolved. CDR1 is SGHAT, CDR2 FQNNGV, per germline. V lost 0 bases, J lost 3 bases, and 5 bases lay in between. The CDR3 consists of 13 residues. The CDR3 here is CASSLDVEETQYF. The DNA of the CDR3 is TGTGCCAGCAGCTTAGACGTAGAAGAGACCCAGTACTTC.

The chain combines TRBV27 with TRBJ2-7; TRBD2 might be the D (6 bases). This CDR3 has 16 residues. The germline V and J ends were trimmed by 2 bases and 3 bases, with 17 bases remaining between them. Germline-derived CDR1 and CDR2 are MNHEY and SMNVEV (reference sequence). In DNA, the CDR3 is TGTGCCAGCAGTTTAAAACCCGGCGGGGAGTTCTACGAGCAGTACTTC. Its translation: CASSLKPGGEFYEQYF.

The rearrangement uses TRBV7-2 and TRBJ2-1, with 7 bases aligning to TRBD2. Germline V gene lookup returns CDR1 SGHTA and CDR2 FQGNSA. The CDR3 totals 15 residues. V lost 5 bases, J lost 3 bases, and 7 bases stayed unmatched. Here the CDR3 DNA reads TGTGCCAGCAGCCTAGGTTGGGGGGGCTACAATGAGCAGTTCTTC. This gives the protein CASSLGWGGYNEQFF.

V usage is TRBV6-5 and J usage is TRBJ2-7, with 12 bases fitting TRBD2. V trimming: 7 bases; J trimming: 2 bases; junction bases outside the gene matches: 3. CDR1 is MNHEY, CDR2 SVGAGI, per germline. The CDR3 length is 14 residues. The DNA for the CDR3 is TGTGCCAGCAACCGACTAGCGGGGGCCTACGAGCAGTACTTC. Its protein is CASNRLAGAYEQYF.

V is TRBV7-2 and J is TRBJ1-2, with 10 bases that match TRBD1. Germline trimming cut 3 bases from V and 8 bases from J; bases unmatched to any gene: 9. Germline-derived CDR1 and CDR2 are SGHTA and FQGNSA. The CDR3 is 15 residues long. For the CDR3, the DNA is TGTGCCAGCAGCTTGAGTGGGACAGGGGCTTCGGGCTACACCTTC. Translating it yields CASSLSGTGASGYTF.

The genes are TRBV29-1 and TRBJ2-5; TRBD1 aligns across 10 bases. This CDR3 has 14 amino acids. Germline trimming cut 7 bases from V and 3 bases from J; bases unmatched to any gene: 8. Per germline, CDR1 SQVTM and CDR2 ANQGSEA. The CDR3 region has the DNA TGCAGCGCTGAGGACAGGGGGGGAAAAGAGACCCAGTACTTC. Protein: CSAEDRGGKETQYF.

This chain links TRBV9 with TRBJ1-1; no definite D call. The germline V and J ends were trimmed by 0 bases and 8 bases, with 11 bases remaining between them. Germline values: CDR1 SGDLS, CDR2 YYNGEE. The CDR3 covers 13 residues. For the CDR3, the DNA is TGTGCCAGCAGCGTAGTGGTAGGCAGGGAAGCTTTCTTT. It specifies CASSVVVGREAFF.

This chain links TRBV4-3 with TRBJ2-3; D may be TRBD2 (7 bases). V gave up 4 bases and J gave up 4 bases, with 15 bases separating them. The length of the CDR3 is 15 residues. CDR1 LGHNA and CDR2 YSLEER come from the germline V gene. The chain's CDR3 is CASSRGGAFADTQYF. In DNA, the CDR3 is TGCGCCAGCAGCCGTGGGGGGGCATTCGCAGATACGCAGTATTTT.

The chain combines TRBV18 with TRBJ2-2; 8 bases match TRBD1. The V and J ends lost 5 bases and 4 bases, in that order; junction bases with no gene match: 6. The CDR3 has 15 amino acids. Germline V CDR1 and CDR2: KGHSH, LQKENI. CDR3 nucleotide sequence: TGTGCCAGCTCATACGGACAGGGCGGCACCGGGGAGCTGTTTTTT. Translating gives CASSYGQGGTGELFF.

The chain links TRBV6-6 to TRBJ1-2; D remains unclear. Germline V gives CDR1 MNHNY, CDR2 SVGAGI (reference sequence). The V and J ends lost 3 bases and 2 bases respectively, with 7 bases between them. The CDR3 has 13 residues. DNA of the CDR3: TGTGCCAGCAGTTATGGGCAGAACTATGGCTACACCTTC. Its translation is CASSYGQNYGYTF.

V and J are TRBV6-5 and TRBJ2-2; TRBD1 might be the D (6 bases). The CDR3 spans 15 residues. V lost 6 bases to trimming and J lost 5 bases, with 16 bases between them. Germline CDR1 reads MNHEY; CDR2 reads SVGAGI. The chain's CDR3 is CASREEQGRTGELFF. The CDR3, as DNA: TGTGCCAGCAGGGAGGAACAGGGCCGGACCGGGGAGCTGTTTTTT.

This chain links TRBV10-1 with TRBJ2-7; 12 bases line up with TRBD2. This CDR3 has 13 residues. V dropped 0 bases and J dropped 9; count of bases not matched to a gene: 0. The V gene's germline CDR1 is WNHNN and CDR2 SYGVQD (reference sequence). The chain's CDR3 is CASSESGLAGQYF. The CDR3 bases are TGCGCCAGCAGTGAGTCGGGACTAGCGGGGCAGTACTTC.

The chain carries TRBV2 and TRBJ2-7; D is ambiguous. Looked up from germline, CDR1 is SNHLY and CDR2 is FYNNEI. This CDR3 is 11 amino acids long. V lost 6 bases to trimming and J lost 5 bases, with 8 bases between them. The CDR3 DNA reads as TGTGCCAGCAGCCGGGTCGACGAGCAGTACTTC. This encodes CASSRVDEQYF.

The chain uses TRBV4-3 and TRBJ1-1; weak D call: TRBD1 (5 bases). The CDR3 covers 14 residues. Germline V CDR1 and CDR2: LGHNA, YSLEER. V lost 2 bases to trimming and J lost 4 bases, with 11 bases between them. The CDR3 is CASSQRWGGTEAFF. For the CDR3, the DNA is TGCGCCAGCAGCCAAAGGTGGGGGGGCACTGAAGCTTTCTTT.

J is TRBJ2-5 and V is TRBV9; TRBD2 agrees at 14 bases. This CDR3 spans 17 amino acids. V lost 3 bases, J lost 4 bases, and 8 bases stayed unmatched. CDR1 is SGDLS and CDR2 is YYNGEE in the germline V gene. In DNA form, the CDR3 reads TGTGCCAGCAGCGCGGGGACTAGCGGGGGAGCTACAGAGACCCAGTACTTC. This codes for CASSAGTSGGATETQYF.

This sequence joins TRBV2 and TRBJ1-2; D perhaps matches TRBD1 (5 bases). Trimming stripped 1 base from V and 7 bases from J, with 13 bases between. Germline V gene sequence: CDR1 SNHLY, CDR2 FYNNEI. This CDR3 comprises 14 residues. The CDR3 bases are TGTGCCAGCAGTGAAGGGAGACAGAGGAGTGGCTACACCTTC. This gives the protein CASSEGRQRSGYTF.

A few counts support this clone. The CDR3 coding sequence is TGTGCCAGCAGCTTAGACAGGGACGATCAGCCCCAGCATTTT. It encodes CASSLDRDDQPQHF. The chain joins TRBV7-2 to TRBJ1-5, with D possibly matching TRBD1 (6 bases). V dropped 1 base and J dropped 5 bases, with 9 bases sitting between them. The V gene's germline CDR1 is SGHTA and CDR2 FQGNSA. This CDR3 region has 14 residues.

The chain links TRBV30 to TRBJ1-3, with no clear D. V was clipped by 0 bases and J by 2 bases, with 5 bases between them. Germline V gene sequence: CDR1 GTSNPN, CDR2 SVGIG (reference sequence). The CDR3 extends over 13 amino acids. CDR3 loop: CAWSVQTGNTIYF. CDR3 DNA: TGTGCCTGGAGTGTACAAACTGGAAACACCATATATTTT.

The chain recombines TRBV5-4 with TRBJ1-2; D is unclear. The CDR3 is made up of 14 amino acids. Trimming shortened V by 1 base and J by 3 bases, and 10 bases separated the two germline ends. Germline CDR1 reads SGHNT; CDR2 reads YYREEE (reference sequence). The CDR3 region has the DNA TGTGCCAGCAGCTTGCTAACAGAAGACTATGGCTACACCTTC. Its translation is CASSLLTEDYGYTF. Filled out from reference TRBV5-4 and TRBJ1-2, the complete variable domain reads ETGVTQSPTHLIKTRGQQVTLRCSSQSGHNTVSWYQQALGQGPQFIFQYYREEENGRGNFPPRFSGLQFPNYSSELNVNALELDDSALYLCASSLLTEDYGYTFGSGTRLTVV.